This TCR beta chain was found in a study of cytomegalovirus exposure and HLA in healthy donors. Study details: Caucasian-associated ancestry cluster membership applied to under 85% of around 400 genotyped donors.

Germline CDR1 reads SGHRS; CDR2 reads YFSETQ. This CDR3 is built from 15 residues. Between the trimmed V and J ends, which lost 4 bases and 8 bases, there was a span of 19 bases. A multiplex PCR was run with 60 Vbeta primers and 13 Jbeta primers. TCRdb's copy holds only in-frame clones and misses some; the assay was immunoSEQ multiplex PCR. The table records 98,000 or so clones, about three quarters of them present only once. V gene TRBV5-1 combines with J gene TRBJ2-1; D is possibly TRBD1 (6 bases). Sequenced sample: PBMCs. This sequence was found in a woman younger than 35 in good health and CMV-seropositive. CDR3 loop: CASSKQGKGPDEQFF. The CDR3 DNA reads TGCGCCAGCAGCAAGCAGGGGAAGGGCCCCGATGAGCAGTTCTTC.